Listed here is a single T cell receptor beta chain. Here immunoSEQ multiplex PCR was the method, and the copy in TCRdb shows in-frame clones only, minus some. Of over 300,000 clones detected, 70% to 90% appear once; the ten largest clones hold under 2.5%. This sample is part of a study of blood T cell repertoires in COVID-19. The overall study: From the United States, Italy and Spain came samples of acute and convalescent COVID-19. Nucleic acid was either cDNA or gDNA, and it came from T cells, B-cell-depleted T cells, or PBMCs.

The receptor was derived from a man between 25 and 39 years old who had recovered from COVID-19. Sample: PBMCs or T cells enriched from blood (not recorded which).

The CDR3 DNA sequence: TGTGCCAGTAGCTCGCCCTCCGCGGGGTCCGAGCAGTACTTC. Translating it yields CASSSPSAGSEQYF. This chain connects TRBV9 to TRBJ2-7; a possible D gene is TRBD2 (6 bases). Germline CDR1 reads SGDLS; CDR2 reads YYNGEE. This CDR3 region has 14 residues. The ends were cut back, 8 bases at V and 6 bases at J, with 21 bases in the middle.